This is a list of T cell receptor beta chains from one sample in a study of T cell repertoires in cytomegalovirus infection. MiXCR, run by TCRdb on the reads, gives a single entry per CDR3 protein. The sample shows around 260,000 distinct CDR3 sequences, around 9% of them seen only once. Input material: PBMCs. The receptor source for this set is a human donor in good health (CMV status not recorded). Some clones in this sample may be carry-over from other donors' samples. Each CDR3 is given with its conserved first and last residue. The D gene is left open where the match is weak. Not every row has a clone size; where given, it reads once, few, many or a size class.

v_gene	j_gene	d_gene	abundance	CDR3aa	CDR3nt
TRBV7-6	TRBJ2-1	TRBD2	many	CASSSRGGASGESSYNEQFF	TGTGCCAGCAGCTCTAGGGGGGGGGCTAGCGGGGAGAGCTCCTACAATGAGCAGTTCTTC
TRBV19	TRBJ1-1	TRBD1	few	CASTRTGGGTEAFF	TGTGCCAGTACCCGGACAGGGGGAGGCACTGAAGCTTTCTTT
TRBV5-6	TRBJ2-7	TRBD1	many	CASSRSGQGAYEQYF	TGTGCCAGCAGCAGATCGGGACAGGGGGCGTATGAGCAGTACTTC
TRBV7-2	TRBJ2-7	TRBD2	many	CASRSGLASHEQYF	TGTGCCAGCAGATCGGGACTAGCAAGCCACGAGCAGTACTTC
TRBV6-1	TRBJ1-1	NA	many	CASYQPVYTEAFF	TGTGCCAGCTACCAACCAGTTTACACTGAAGCTTTCTTT
TRBV20-1	TRBJ2-1	TRBD1	few	CSASVAGTGMDNEQFF	TGCAGTGCTAGTGTAGCCGGGACAGGGATGGACAATGAGCAGTTCTTC
TRBV7-2	TRBJ1-2	NA	many	CASSRSLATIGYTF	TGTGCCAGCAGCCGATCGTTAGCCACTATTGGCTACACCTTC
TRBV6-2/TRBV6-3	TRBJ1-2	NA	many	CASSYRFVGYTF	TGTGCCAGCAGTTACCGGTTCGTTGGCTACACCTTC
TRBV7-2	TRBJ2-7	TRBD2	many	CASSLDSGGTIYEQYF	TGTGCCAGCAGCTTAGACAGCGGGGGGACGATCTACGAGCAGTACTTC
TRBV2	TRBJ1-2	NA	many	CATRGAVRDGYTF	TGTGCCACCCGTGGGGCAGTTAGAGATGGCTACACCTTC
TRBV11-2	TRBJ2-4	NA	NA	CASSLEGGKNIQYF	TGTGCCAGCAGCTTAGAAGGGGGCAAAAACATTCAGTACTTC
TRBV6-1	TRBJ2-3	NA	many	CASSRLGAQYF	TGTGCCAGCAGTCGGCTAGGGGCGCAGTATTTT
TRBV7-2	TRBJ1-1	TRBD1	few	CASSSQGASEAFF	TGTGCCAGCAGCTCTCAGGGGGCCAGTGAAGCTTTCTTT
TRBV19	TRBJ1-5	TRBD1	many	CASSRGQGEGPSNQPQHF	TGTGCCAGTAGTAGGGGACAGGGGGAAGGTCCCAGCAATCAGCCCCAGCATTTT
TRBV2	TRBJ1-5	TRBD1	many	CASSGQGGRQPQHF	TGTGCCAGCAGTGGACAGGGGGGTCGTCAGCCCCAGCATTTT
TRBV28	TRBJ1-4	NA	few	CASSPRGPSGGEKLFF	TGTGCCAGCAGTCCTCGCGGGCCGTCGGGGGGTGAAAAACTGTTTTTT
TRBV25-1	TRBJ2-1	NA	NA	CASSERVWHEQFF	TGTGCCAGCAGTGAAAGGGTATGGCATGAGCAGTTCTTC
TRBV19	TRBJ2-6	NA	few	CASTPSGSGANVLTF	TGTGCCAGTACCCCCTCCGGAAGTGGGGCCAACGTCCTGACTTTC
TRBV20-1	TRBJ2-7	NA	many	CSASRAAGPYEQYF	TGCAGTGCTAGTAGAGCCGCGGGACCCTACGAGCAGTACTTC
TRBV20-1	TRBJ2-7	TRBD2	NA	CSARDGAGGPYEQYF	TGCAGTGCTAGAGACGGAGCGGGAGGGCCCTACGAGCAGTACTTC
TRBV7-2	TRBJ2-3	NA	many	CASSPGEGGTDTQYF	TGTGCCAGCAGCCCCGGCGAGGGGGGGACAGATACGCAGTATTTT
TRBV28	TRBJ2-7	NA	many	CASRGQTYEQYF	TGTGCCAGCAGAGGACAGACCTACGAGCAGTACTTC
TRBV2	TRBJ1-2	NA	few	CASRPGFNYGYTF	TGTGCCAGCAGACCAGGGTTTAACTATGGCTACACCTTC
TRBV18	TRBJ1-1	NA	NA	CASSPRNGQGGYHTEAFF	TGTGCCAGCTCACCCCGGAATGGTCAGGGAGGCTATCACACTGAAGCTTTCTTT
TRBV30	TRBJ1-1	NA	NA	CAWAPRDTEAFF	TGTGCCTGGGCGCCCCGGGACACTGAAGCTTTCTTT
TRBV28	TRBJ2-1	TRBD2	many	CASTPTSGISYNEQFF	TGTGCCAGCACCCCGACTAGCGGGATTTCCTACAATGAGCAGTTCTTC